The sequence of this T cell receptor beta chain was determined in a study of STAT5B mutations in CD4+ large granular lymphocyte leukemia. This table comes from immunoSEQ multiplex PCR, and its TCRdb copy is limited to in-frame clones, with some not included. Of tens of thousands of clones listed, around 74% were seen once; the top ten hold about 0.95%. V shed 10 bases and J shed 4 bases, with 16 bases lying between them. The CDR3 runs 13 residues. The germline V gene has CDR1 MNHEY and CDR2 SMNVEV (reference sequence). This clone was picked up a small number of times. Sequencing input: CD4+ T cells from blood buffy coats. This chain connects TRBV27 to TRBJ1-1; D possibly corresponds to TRBD1 (5 bases). The sequence derives from a human donor in good health. CDR3 sequence (DNA): TGTGCCACCCGTACCAGGGCTGGCACTGAAGCTTTCTTT. Residues: CATRTRAGTEAFF.